Shown below are 12 T cell receptor beta chains from a single sample sequenced in a study of CXCR3-negative and CXCR3-positive naive CD8 T cells (dated by TCRdb to between 2018 and 2020). Here is what the overall study found, with its caveats: TRB CDR3s from CXCR3-positive naive cells showed higher hydrophobicity (lower Kidera factor 4), lower energy, and higher strength and volume indices than CXCR3-negative naive cells.

Their specific antigens are unknown. The instrument was a NextSeq 550. The Human TCR Profiling Kit (MiLaboratory) was used to prepare UMI-labeled 5' RACE TRB cDNA libraries. Each entry corresponds to one CDR3 protein sequence from reads that TCRdb reprocessed, and DNA is not given. The table held for this sample gives roughly 4,800 distinct CDR3 sequences. The ten largest clones represent roughly 1.4% of the sample. Sequenced input: naive CXCR3+ CD8+ T cells from blood. According to the study, the label for this sample's cell subset or site signals: CD45RO-CCR7+CD27+CD95- naive CD8+ T cells expressing CXCR3 (TNR3+). Source of these receptors: a human donor in good health. Some clones in this sample may be carry-over from other donors' samples.

This clonotype shows up as medium-sized (0.01 to 0.1%) by frequency. This chain links TRBV21-1 with TRBJ1-3. TRBV21-1 is an annotated pseudogene. This CDR3 contains 15 residues. CDR3 protein: CASRERGPPGNTIYF.

V is TRBV7-8 and J is TRBJ2-2; TCRdb reports TRBD2, a call that lacks DNA to check it against. The CDR3 runs 15 residues. In germline, CDR1 is SGHVS, CDR2 FQNEAQ. This CDR3 reads CASTWEDGYTGELFF.

J is TRBJ2-7 and V is TRBV4-1; TCRdb's assignment of TRBD1 cannot be checked, as there is no DNA. The CDR3 is made up of 15 amino acids. Germline CDR1 and CDR2: MGHRA and YSYEKL. The CDR3 reads CASSQETWGHYEQYF.

The rearrangement uses TRBV2 and TRBJ2-4. The CDR3 spans 15 residues. Germline loops: CDR1 SNHLY, CDR2 FYNNEI. The CDR3 is CASSEWKGVLNIQYF.

This clonotype is deemed medium-sized (0.01 to 0.1%) by its frequency. The chain recombines TRBV12-3 or TRBV12-4 with TRBJ1-1; the D call of TRBD1 rests on TCRdb alone, since no DNA is present to check it. This CDR3 has 14 residues. CDR3 in amino acids: CASSPDRGGSEAFF.

According to its frequency, this clonotype is medium-sized. This chain uses TRBV29-1 with TRBJ2-5; without DNA, the TCRdb call of TRBD1 cannot be checked. The CDR3 loop spans 15 amino acids. Germline lookup yields CDR1 SQVTM and CDR2 ANQGSEA. The CDR3 reads CSVAGGVMYQETQYF.

This chain connects TRBV6-5 to TRBJ2-1; the D call from TCRdb, TRBD1, cannot be confirmed without DNA. The CDR3 is 15 amino acids. Looked up from germline, CDR1 is MNHEY and CDR2 is SVGAGI. CDR3 region: CASSYSIGGRDEQFF.

This clonotype is deemed medium-sized by its frequency. J is TRBJ2-3 and V is TRBV5-4. This CDR3 region has 15 residues. The V gene's germline CDR1 is SGHNT and CDR2 YYREEE (reference sequence). This CDR3 reads CASSWGWRGTDTQYF.

The rearrangement uses TRBV11-2 and TRBJ2-1; absent DNA, TCRdb's TRBD1 call cannot be checked. Germline V gene data show CDR1 as SGHAT and CDR2 as FQNNGV. CDR3 length: 15 amino acids. CDR3 loop: CASSLVLDRDNEQFF.

The genes are TRBV2 and TRBJ2-7. The CDR3 runs to 15 residues. Germline lookup yields CDR1 SNHLY and CDR2 FYNNEI. CDR3 amino acids: CASSDELRGPHEQYF.

The chain links TRBV7-9 to TRBJ1-1. Germline lookup yields CDR1 SEHNR and CDR2 FQNEAQ (reference sequence). This CDR3 is 13 amino acids long. CDR3 sequence: CASRPGGNTEAFF.

Frequency places this clonotype as medium-sized (0.01 to 0.1%). The chain has TRBV4-1 and TRBJ2-5; TCRdb reports TRBD1, a call that lacks DNA to check it against. This CDR3 spans 14 amino acids. From germline, CDR1 is MGHRA and CDR2 YSYEKL. The CDR3 spells CASSQQTGGETQYF.